This TCR beta chain came from a study of blood T cell repertoires in COVID-19. Overall study: Material from acute and convalescent COVID-19 was sourced from the United States, Italy and Spain. Sample material is recorded as cDNA or gDNA derived from T cells, B-cell-depleted T cells, or PBMCs.

The authors' processing: Estimation of nucleated cell counts was performed using reference gene primer amplification. Here immunoSEQ multiplex PCR was the method, and the copy in TCRdb shows in-frame clones only, minus some. V, J and clone size are taken as reported in that table, and D and trimming were inferred from the DNA itself. The table records about 210,000 clones, 80% of them present only once. The receptor was derived from a woman in her seventies with acute or convalescent COVID-19. Sequenced: peripheral blood.

The CDR3 here is CASSRLVLITDTQYF. Written as DNA, the CDR3 is TGTGCCAGCTCACGACTAGTTCTCATCACAGATACGCAGTATTTT. The J gene is TRBJ2-3, the V gene TRBV18, with a tentative D call TRBD2 (6 bases). The ends were cut back, 4 bases at V and 2 bases at J, with 13 bases in the middle. CDR3 length: 15 amino acids. CDR1 is KGHSH and CDR2 is LQKENI in the germline V gene.